The subject of this entry is one TCR beta chain. It has no known antigen specificity. One base away there is no much larger clone; base qualities are not given. These data belong to a study of cytomegalovirus exposure and HLA in healthy donors (TCRdb year 2017). Describing the broader study: An earlier analysis of roughly 570 of the donors reported about 300 Gb of sequence data and around 120 million unique TCR beta sequences obtained from about 180 million T cells. Approximately 310 gigabases of sequencing data and 80 million or so unique TCR sequences were included in an early release covering about 600 HLA-typed donors. Of the roughly 400 genotyped donors, 65% to 90% were placed in the genetic ancestry cluster associated with self-reported Caucasian donors. The aim of the study was to test whether cataloging public T cell receptors could identify signatures of past pathogen exposure. Using immunosequencing, the study profiled T cell repertoires from roughly 650 subjects and related those repertoires to cytomegalovirus serostatus. In addition to the first cohort of around 670 subjects, a separate validation cohort of 130 or so different subjects was used. High-throughput TCR immunosequencing, statistical association of individual TCRs with disease status, and machine learning were combined to predict cytomegalovirus infection status. A later analysis re-analyzed previously published TCR beta repertoires from hundreds of donors and added high-resolution HLA genotyping to study TCR occurrence patterns. Rather than using new phenotypic data, the later analysis identified candidate immune exposures from TCR beta sequences and from how often those sequences occurred across donors. In an earlier analysis of about 590 of the donors, high-throughput TCR beta sequencing was used to judge whether each TCR beta V gene segment behaved as functional or pseudogenic. Alongside the repertoire data, information on donor age, sex, ethnicity and CMV serostatus was compiled. In a later genetic analysis, genome-wide SNP genotypes for about 55% of the roughly 700 donors were used, and that subset was treated as a discovery cohort. Every repertoire in the discovery cohort had been generated on one and the same sequencing platform. Class I and class II HLA loci were covered by the typing at four-digit resolution. Typing coverage differed by locus: A, B, C, DRB1 and DQB1 were typed in roughly 629-640 donors, DQA1 in approximately 520, DPA1 in over 600, and DPB1 in just under 490. Roughly five DR-DQ haplotypes were treated as single units for association and clustering because of strong linkage in the cohort. Among several hundred genotyped donors of the cohort, an average of around 250,000 unique TCR beta nucleotide sequences was sequenced per donor, of which about 19% were non-productive. Broader findings and caveats from the paper: In vitro tests confirmed that a few of the cytomegalovirus-associated TCR beta chains recognize cytomegalovirus antigens. In a later analysis, TCR association rates were found to vary across HLA loci, with the most associated TCRs seen for DRB1 alleles and the fewest for HLA-C alleles. Some IMGT-functional V segments, including TRBV6-2 and TRBV6-3, could not be distinguished by the 87-base-pair reads and were therefore excluded. Correlated functional status among segregating V segments might reflect linkage disequilibrium, but an unknown experimental factor could not be ruled out. The classifier was reported to diagnose cytomegalovirus status with high specificity and sensitivity in both the original cohort and the validation cohort. According to the authors, the approach could potentially be generalized to other disease states and immunological phenotypes. When HLA alleles, especially DR and DQ, strongly co-occurred, TCR associations were difficult to assign to individual alleles. The presence/absence analyses assumed that sequencing depth was roughly uniform across donors, and that assumption may not be true. Specific HLA alleles were associated with some 15,000 TCR beta sequences at a false discovery rate of 0.05 in a later analysis. In an earlier analysis of fewer than 750 of the donors, most TCR beta V segments were observed in productive rearrangements about 87% or about 30% of the time, broadly matching IMGT annotations. A later genetic analysis associated a missense DCLRE1C variant with V-gene and J-gene trimming of TCR beta chains, and an independent cohort replicated the association. Most CMV-associated TCR beta chains appeared to be HLA-restricted in a later analysis, and the HLA associations seemed to be driven largely by CMV exposure. Seventeen rarely observed V segments, including chromosome 9 orphons, were excluded from the earlier analysis of several hundred of the donors because counts were too low. Across donors, most TCR sequences were observed very rarely, whereas some public TCRs were present in many individuals. The sequencing pipeline was judged likely to have produced a cluster of highly shared sequence variants as a technical artifact. Compared with equally common non-associated chains, HLA-associated TCR beta chains in a later analysis were more clonally expanded and had lower generation probabilities. Compared with the roughly 700-donor mean, donors in an Asian-associated ancestry cluster had fewer N-insertions in productive TCRs, according to a later genetic analysis. For the cohort, immune exposure information was limited to CMV serostatus. Because some donors lacked HLA typing at each locus, the association tests relied only on the typed subset. This cohort had only TCR beta chains sequenced, and the lack of alpha or paired-chain data limited which features could be detected. A further reported finding was that TCR beta sequences accurately predicted the HLA-A and HLA-B alleles for most subjects in the first cohort. A later analysis reported that several top co-occurrence clusters appeared linked to parvovirus B19, influenza, CMV and Epstein-Barr virus. A total of 150 to 200 TCR beta chains were listed by the study as associated with cytomegalovirus.

The CDR3 starts with the cysteine, ends with the phenylalanine, and has 14 residues. Solely the CDR3 DNA is kept, with 42 bases framed from the first base. CDR1 and CDR2 are read off the germline V gene as SQVTM and ANQGSEA. From V the trimming removes 7 bases and from J it removes 1 base, while the gene matches leave 9 bases of the junction unaccounted for. Library creation used the immunoSEQ multiplex PCR assay. The multiplex PCR relied on a mix of 60 forward primers for TCR Vbeta segments and 13 reverse primers for TCR Jbeta segments. A multiplex PCR assay on genomic DNA amplified the CDR3 region of rearranged TCR beta genes. The amplified TCR beta libraries were sequenced on the Illumina HiSeq System as 87-base-pair reads. The source study handled its data this way. In a later analysis, tens of millions of unique TCR beta chains were counted across the approximately 640 repertoires, and approximately 9.9 million of these chains were shared by at least two donors. A nearest-neighbor algorithm error-corrected the raw reads and collapsed the reads into unique sequences, merging closely related sequences to remove PCR and sequencing errors. V, D and J gene segments were assigned by aligning CDR3 sequences to IMGT reference sequences. For a sequence to be retained, a match of at least six nucleotides to both a V gene segment and a J gene segment was required. A rearrangement was called productive if the CDR3 had no stop codons and remained in frame with V and J, and every other rearrangement was called non-productive. CDR3 was defined according to IMGT convention as the region running from the second conserved V-encoded cysteine to the conserved J-encoded phenylalanine. The earlier analysis of 587 of the donors excluded any sequence lacking an unambiguous match to a single V gene segment. In an earlier analysis of around 600 of the donors, V segments were called functional above 56.7% productive rearrangements and were called segregating when the between-donor standard deviation exceeded 5%. A statistical classification framework was built for diagnosing cytomegalovirus status from the catalog of TCR beta chain sequences. In a later analysis, TCR nucleotide sequences were compared against IMGT/GENE-DB human TR gene sequences so that V and J genes could be assigned. Using the TCRdist pipeline, a later analysis assigned CDR3 sequences along with most-parsimonious VDJ recombination scenarios. A later analysis defined each TCR beta chain by its CDR3 amino acid sequence plus V-gene family, and excluded reads lacking a unique V-gene family. To address suspected cross-contamination and a sequencing artifact, a later analysis removed several hundred highly shared, low-generation-probability nucleotide sequences. In a later analysis, a clonal expansion index was calculated for each public chain from normalized within-repertoire ranks of inferred template counts. In a later analysis, generation probabilities were computed using a VDJ recombination model fitted to out-of-frame rearrangements, and the results were checked against IGoR. Hypergeometric tests were used in a later analysis to score TCR-TCR, TCR-HLA and TCR-CMV co-occurrence, with a repertoire-size bias correction applied to the TCR pairs. To estimate false discovery rates, a later analysis permuted the HLA or CMV assignments 20 times. In a later analysis, co-occurring TCRs were grouped with DBSCAN, and TCRdist sequence similarity was added when clustering was performed within HLA-allele-positive subsets. Co-occurrence clustering excluded repertoires with fewer than 30,000 or more than 120,000 public chains, plus five with anomalous nucleotide sharing. TCRdb obtained this table from immuneACCESS and retained in-frame rearrangements with V and J assigned. These tables miss some clones; where compared with another copy, unresolved V genes account for less than half of the shortfall, and the remainder is unexplained. D and trimming were read from the DNA, whereas the V and J calls and clone size are those reported in that table. The sample yields some 45,000 clones; about 47% were counted once. The ten biggest clones cover about 12% of the sample.

The cohort consisted of 650 to 850 healthy bone marrow donors. All cohort members were sampled while nominally healthy, although unrecorded immune exposures were likely present. CMV serostatus was recorded as positive for roughly 290 and negative for about 55% of the roughly 700 cohort members, whereas no CMV serostatus was recorded for the donor in question. A peripheral blood sample was collected from each donor, and TCR beta sequencing was performed on peripheral blood mononuclear cells. Genomic DNA was extracted from the blood cell samples with the Qiagen DNeasy Blood Extraction Kit. The V and J segments used are TRBV29-1 and TRBJ2-7, with 8 bases in between that match TRBD1. The sample taken for sequencing was PBMCs. This sequence originates from a human donor in good health. The CDR3 in this case is CSAPTGALSYEQYF. The DNA reads TGCAGCGCACCGACAGGGGCCCTATCCTACGAGCAGTACTTC.